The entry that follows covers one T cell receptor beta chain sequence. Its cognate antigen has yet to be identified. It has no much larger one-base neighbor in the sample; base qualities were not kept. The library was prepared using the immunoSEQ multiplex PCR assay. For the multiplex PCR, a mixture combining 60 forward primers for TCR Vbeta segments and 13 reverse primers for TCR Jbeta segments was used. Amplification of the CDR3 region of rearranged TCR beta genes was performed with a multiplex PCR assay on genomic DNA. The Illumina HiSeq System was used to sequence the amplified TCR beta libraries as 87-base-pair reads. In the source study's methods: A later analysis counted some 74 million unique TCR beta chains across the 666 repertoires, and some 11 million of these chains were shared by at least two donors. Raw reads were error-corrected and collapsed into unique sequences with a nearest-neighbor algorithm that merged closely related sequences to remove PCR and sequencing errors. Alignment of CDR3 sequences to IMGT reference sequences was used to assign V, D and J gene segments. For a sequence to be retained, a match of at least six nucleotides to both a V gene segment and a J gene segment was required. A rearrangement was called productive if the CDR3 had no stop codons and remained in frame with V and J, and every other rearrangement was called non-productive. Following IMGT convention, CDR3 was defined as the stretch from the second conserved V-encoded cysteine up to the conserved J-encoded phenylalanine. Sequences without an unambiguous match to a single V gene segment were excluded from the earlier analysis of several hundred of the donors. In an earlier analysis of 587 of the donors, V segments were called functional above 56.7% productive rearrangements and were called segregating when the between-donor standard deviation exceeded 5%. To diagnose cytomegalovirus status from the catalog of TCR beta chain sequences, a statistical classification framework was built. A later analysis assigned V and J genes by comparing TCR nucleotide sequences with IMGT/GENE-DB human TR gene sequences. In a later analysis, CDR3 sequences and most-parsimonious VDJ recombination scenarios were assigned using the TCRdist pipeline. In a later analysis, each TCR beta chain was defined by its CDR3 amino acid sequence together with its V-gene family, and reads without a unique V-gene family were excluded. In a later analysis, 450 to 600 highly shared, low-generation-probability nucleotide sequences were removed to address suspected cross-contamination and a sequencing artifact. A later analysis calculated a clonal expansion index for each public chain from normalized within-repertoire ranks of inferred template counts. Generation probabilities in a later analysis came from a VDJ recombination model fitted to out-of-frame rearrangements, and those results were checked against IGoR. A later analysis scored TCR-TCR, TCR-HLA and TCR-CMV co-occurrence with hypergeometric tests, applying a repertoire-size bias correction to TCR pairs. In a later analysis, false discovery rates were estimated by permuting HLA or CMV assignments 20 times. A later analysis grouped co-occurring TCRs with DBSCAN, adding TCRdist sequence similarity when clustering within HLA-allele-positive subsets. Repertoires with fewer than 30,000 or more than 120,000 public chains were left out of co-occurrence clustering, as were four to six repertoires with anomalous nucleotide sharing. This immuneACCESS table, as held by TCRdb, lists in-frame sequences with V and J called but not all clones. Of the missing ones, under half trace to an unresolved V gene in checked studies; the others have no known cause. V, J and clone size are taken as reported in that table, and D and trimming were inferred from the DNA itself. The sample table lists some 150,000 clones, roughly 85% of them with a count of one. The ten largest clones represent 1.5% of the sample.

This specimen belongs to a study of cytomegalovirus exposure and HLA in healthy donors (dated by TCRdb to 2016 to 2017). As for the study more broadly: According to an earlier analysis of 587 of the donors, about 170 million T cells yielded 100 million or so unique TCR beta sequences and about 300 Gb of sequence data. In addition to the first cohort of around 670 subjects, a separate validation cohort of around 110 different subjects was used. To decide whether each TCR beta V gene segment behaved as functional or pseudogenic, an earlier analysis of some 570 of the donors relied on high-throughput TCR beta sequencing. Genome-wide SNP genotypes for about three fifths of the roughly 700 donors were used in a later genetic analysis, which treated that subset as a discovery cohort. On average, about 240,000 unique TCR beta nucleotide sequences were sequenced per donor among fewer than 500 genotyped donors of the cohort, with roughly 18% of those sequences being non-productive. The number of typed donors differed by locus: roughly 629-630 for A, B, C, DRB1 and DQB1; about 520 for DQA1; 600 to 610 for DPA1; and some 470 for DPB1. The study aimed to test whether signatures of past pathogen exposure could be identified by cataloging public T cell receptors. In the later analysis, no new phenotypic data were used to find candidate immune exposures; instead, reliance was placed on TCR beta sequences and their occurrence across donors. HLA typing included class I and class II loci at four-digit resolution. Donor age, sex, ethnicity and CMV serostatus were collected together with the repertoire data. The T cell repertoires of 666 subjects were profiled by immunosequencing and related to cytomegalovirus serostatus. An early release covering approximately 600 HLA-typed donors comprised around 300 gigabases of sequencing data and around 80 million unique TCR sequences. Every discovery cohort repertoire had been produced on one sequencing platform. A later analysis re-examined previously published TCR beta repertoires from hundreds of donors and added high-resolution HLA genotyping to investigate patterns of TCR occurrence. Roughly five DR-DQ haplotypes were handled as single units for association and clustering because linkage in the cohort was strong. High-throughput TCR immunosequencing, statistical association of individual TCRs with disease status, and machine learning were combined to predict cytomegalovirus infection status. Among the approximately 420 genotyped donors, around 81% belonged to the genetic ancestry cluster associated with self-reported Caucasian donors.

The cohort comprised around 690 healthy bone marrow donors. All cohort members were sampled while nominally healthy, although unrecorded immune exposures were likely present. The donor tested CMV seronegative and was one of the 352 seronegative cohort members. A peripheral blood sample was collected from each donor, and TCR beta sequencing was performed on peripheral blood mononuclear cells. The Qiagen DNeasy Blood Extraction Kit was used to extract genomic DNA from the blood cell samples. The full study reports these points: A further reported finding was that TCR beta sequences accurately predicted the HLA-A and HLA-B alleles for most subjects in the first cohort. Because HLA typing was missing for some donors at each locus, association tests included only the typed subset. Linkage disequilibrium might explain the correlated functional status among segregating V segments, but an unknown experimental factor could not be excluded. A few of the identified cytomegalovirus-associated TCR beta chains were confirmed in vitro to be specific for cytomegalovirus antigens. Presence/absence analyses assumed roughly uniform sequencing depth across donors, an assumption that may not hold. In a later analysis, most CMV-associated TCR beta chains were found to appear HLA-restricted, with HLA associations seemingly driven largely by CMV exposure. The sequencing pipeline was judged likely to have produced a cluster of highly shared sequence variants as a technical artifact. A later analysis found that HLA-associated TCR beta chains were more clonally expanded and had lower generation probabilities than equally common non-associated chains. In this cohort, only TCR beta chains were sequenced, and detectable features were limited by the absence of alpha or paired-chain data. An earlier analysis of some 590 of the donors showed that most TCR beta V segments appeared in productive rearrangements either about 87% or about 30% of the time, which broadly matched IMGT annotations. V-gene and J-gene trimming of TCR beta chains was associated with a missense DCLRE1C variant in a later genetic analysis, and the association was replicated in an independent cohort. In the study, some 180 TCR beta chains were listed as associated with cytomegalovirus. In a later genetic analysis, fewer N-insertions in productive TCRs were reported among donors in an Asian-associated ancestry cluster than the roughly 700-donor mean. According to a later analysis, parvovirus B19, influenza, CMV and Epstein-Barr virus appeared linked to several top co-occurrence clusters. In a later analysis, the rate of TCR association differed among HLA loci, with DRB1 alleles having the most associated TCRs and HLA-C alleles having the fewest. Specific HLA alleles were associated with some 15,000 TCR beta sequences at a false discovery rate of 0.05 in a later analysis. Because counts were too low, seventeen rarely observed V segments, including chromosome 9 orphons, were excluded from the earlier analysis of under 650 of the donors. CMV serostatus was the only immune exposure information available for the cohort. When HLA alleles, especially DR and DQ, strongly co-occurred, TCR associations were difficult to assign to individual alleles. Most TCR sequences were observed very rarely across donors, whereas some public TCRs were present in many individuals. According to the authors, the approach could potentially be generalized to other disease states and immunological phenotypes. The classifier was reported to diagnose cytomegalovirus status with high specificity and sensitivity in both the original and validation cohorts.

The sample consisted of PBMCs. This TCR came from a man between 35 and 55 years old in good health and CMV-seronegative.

The CDR3 is CATSRVTGTANYGYTF. The DNA is as follows: TGTGCCACCAGCAGAGTTACCGGGACAGCTAACTATGGCTACACCTTC. The chain is encoded by TRBV15 joined to TRBJ1-2; 7 of the junction bases match TRBD1. From cysteine to phenylalanine, the CDR3 is 16 amino acids long. The read is trimmed to its CDR3 DNA, 48 bases read in frame from base 1. The germline V gene (reference sequence) sets CDR1 to LNHNV and CDR2 to YYDKDF. V is pruned by 1 base and J by 0 bases, leaving 5 bases of the junction without a gene match.